This is a list of T cell receptor beta chains from one sample in a study of memory CD4+ T cells and cytomegalovirus serostatus. TCRdb's table, derived via immunoSEQ multiplex PCR, lists solely in-frame clones and lacks some. The sample carries nearly 60,000 clones, about 81% recorded once. The source material was memory CD4+ T cells from blood. These receptor sequences come from an adult in good health and CMV-seronegative. The conserved cysteine and the conserved F or W are not part of the CDR3 here.

v_gene: TRBV7-2; j_gene: TRBJ2-3; CDR3aa: ASSLREIVSTDTQY
v_gene: TRBV9; j_gene: TRBJ1-2; CDR3aa: ASSLRQAPNYGYT
v_gene: TRBV25-1; j_gene: TRBJ1-2; CDR3aa: ASSGGITNYGYT
v_gene: TRBV18; j_gene: TRBJ2-5; CDR3aa: ASSQNAGRETQY
v_gene: TRBV10-3; j_gene: TRBJ2-6; CDR3aa: AIKGDSGANVLT
v_gene: TRBV19; j_gene: TRBJ2-6; CDR3aa: ASLGSGGWANVLT
v_gene: TRBV4-3; j_gene: TRBJ2-7; CDR3aa: ASSRDRGQSYEQY
v_gene: TRBV5-5; j_gene: TRBJ2-3; CDR3aa: ASSLLASTDTQY
v_gene: TRBV4-1; j_gene: TRBJ1-6; CDR3aa: ASSQDPHVQGRNSPLH
v_gene: TRBV28; j_gene: TRBJ1-2; CDR3aa: ASSSKGYGYT
v_gene: TRBV19; j_gene: TRBJ1-5; CDR3aa: ASKRDRASNQPQH
v_gene: TRBV19; j_gene: TRBJ1-4; CDR3aa: ASSRPNRAPREKLF
v_gene: TRBV15; j_gene: TRBJ2-7; CDR3aa: ATSAGGRERGEQY
v_gene: TRBV27; j_gene: TRBJ2-2; CDR3aa: ASRGPQNTGELF
v_gene: TRBV27; j_gene: TRBJ1-5; CDR3aa: ASSLEKGPQH
v_gene: TRBV6-5; j_gene: TRBJ1-2; CDR3aa: ASSYGDSNYGYT
v_gene: TRBV6-6; j_gene: TRBJ1-4; CDR3aa: ASRGGEKLF
v_gene: TRBV9; j_gene: TRBJ1-2; CDR3aa: ASSHPGVWANDNYGYT
v_gene: TRBV9; j_gene: TRBJ1-5; CDR3aa: ASSEGNRGAQPQH
v_gene: TRBV7-8; j_gene: TRBJ2-3; CDR3aa: ASTKGSYTDTQY
v_gene: TRBV11-2; j_gene: TRBJ1-3; CDR3aa: ASSSTGGSSGNTIY
v_gene: TRBV23-1; j_gene: TRBJ1-2; CDR3aa: ASSHRGTNYGYT
v_gene: TRBV6-1; j_gene: TRBJ1-1; CDR3aa: ASSEVGGMNTEAF
v_gene: TRBV7-3; j_gene: TRBJ2-1; CDR3aa: ASSLGTSGNEQF
v_gene: TRBV7-9; j_gene: TRBJ2-7; CDR3aa: ASSAEGVGTQY
v_gene: TRBV6-5; j_gene: TRBJ2-1; CDR3aa: ASGSGGAAGEQF
v_gene: TRBV6-5; j_gene: TRBJ1-5; CDR3aa: ASSYSRQNNQPQH
v_gene: TRBV7-2; j_gene: TRBJ2-1; CDR3aa: ASRRDRDSSYNEQF
v_gene: TRBV29-1; j_gene: TRBJ1-1; CDR3aa: SVRHNQNTEAF
v_gene: TRBV5-8; j_gene: TRBJ2-2; CDR3aa: ASSPVNTGELF
v_gene: TRBV16; j_gene: TRBJ1-5; CDR3aa: ASSQQNSNQPQH
v_gene: TRBV30; j_gene: TRBJ1-2; CDR3aa: AWSVTSGYT
v_gene: TRBV6-6; j_gene: TRBJ2-7; CDR3aa: ASTGGGLDEQY
v_gene: TRBV6-4; j_gene: TRBJ1-1; CDR3aa: ASSAPGQGMNTEAF
v_gene: TRBV13; j_gene: TRBJ1-1; CDR3aa: ASARVRGYTEAF
v_gene: TRBV10-2; j_gene: TRBJ2-7; CDR3aa: ASKGRYRDSYEQY
v_gene: TRBV5-1; j_gene: TRBJ2-1; CDR3aa: ASSSEVYNEQF
v_gene: TRBV7-9; j_gene: TRBJ2-7; CDR3aa: ASSYSRDGTYEQY
v_gene: TRBV30; j_gene: TRBJ1-1; CDR3aa: ASQRFMNTEAF
v_gene: TRBV9; j_gene: TRBJ1-5; CDR3aa: ASSGDKFGPQH
v_gene: TRBV6-5; j_gene: TRBJ2-3; CDR3aa: ASSYSSAGGRDTQY
v_gene: TRBV15; j_gene: TRBJ2-7; CDR3aa: ATSTKGGLSFSYEQY
v_gene: TRBV14; j_gene: TRBJ2-5; CDR3aa: ASSQGWSRNQETQY
v_gene: TRBV4-3; j_gene: TRBJ2-7; CDR3aa: ASSQVGSNHEQY
v_gene: TRBV7-3; j_gene: TRBJ1-2; CDR3aa: ASSPQSSLIPVYGYT
v_gene: TRBV9; j_gene: TRBJ1-4; CDR3aa: ASSPKAGRQSVSTNEKLF
v_gene: TRBV18; j_gene: TRBJ2-3; CDR3aa: ASSLRSGVSTDTQY
v_gene: TRBV2; j_gene: TRBJ1-3; CDR3aa: ASVRGYSGNTIY
v_gene: TRBV15; j_gene: TRBJ1-4; CDR3aa: ATSRDHGRVWEKLF
v_gene: TRBV2; j_gene: TRBJ2-5; CDR3aa: ASKSRQGQETQY
v_gene: TRBV7-2; j_gene: TRBJ2-7; CDR3aa: ASSSTIERGTYEQY